The present T cell receptor beta chain was sequenced within a study of Graves' ophthalmopathy and Graves' hyperthyroidism (dated by TCRdb to between 2017 and 2018). In the study overall: Peripheral blood samples were taken at the time of initial diagnosis, before any treatment was given. The study used TCR beta repertoire signatures to distinguish Graves' ophthalmopathy from Graves' hyperthyroidism and to predict progression to ophthalmopathy. In total, 135 blood samples were TCR-sequenced: approximately 42 ophthalmopathy, under 80 hyperthyroidism and about 17 hyperthyroidism-to-ophthalmopathy patients. To explore V-J signatures that distinguish ophthalmopathy from hyperthyroidism, a discovery set of 100 patients was enrolled, made up of roughly 41 with ophthalmopathy and 57 with stable hyperthyroidism. For independent validation, a separate cohort was made up of 18 hyperthyroidism patients plus 17 patients who later progressed from hyperthyroidism to ophthalmopathy. In more than five hyperthyroidism patients, the T-cell repertoires found in thyroid tissue were compared with those found in blood. Following sample collection, hyperthyroidism patients were given methimazole at a starting dose of 30 mg daily, and ophthalmopathy patients were given high-dose intravenous methylprednisolone. The 100 or so discovery patients were randomly split 7:3 into training and test sets. Study-wide findings and limitations: In validation, the model predicted ophthalmopathy progression with 55% to 71% sensitivity and roughly 72% specificity; some 13 predicted patients were CT-confirmed with GO in a median of around 6.5 months. In cross-validation, the 13-signature model distinguished ophthalmopathy from stable hyperthyroidism with approximately 88% sensitivity and almost 83% specificity, and in the test set the corresponding values were about 80% and 75%. Sample size was not predetermined statistically, and investigators were not blinded to group allocation. Most expanded thyroid clonotypes with a frequency above 0.001 also appeared in blood, which suggests that blood repertoires may reflect the immune response in the thyroid.

For CDR1 and CDR2, the germline V gene lists SGHTA and FQGNSA. V lost 6 bases and J lost 4 bases; the stretch between them is 7 bases long. Including cysteine and phenylalanine, the CDR3 has 12 amino acids. This entry keeps only the CDR3 DNA: 36 bases, framed from base 1. At least ten counts were recorded for this clonotype. No antigen is known for it. No base qualities exist here, and no much larger clone lies one base off it. Hyperthyroidism was considered stable if no progression to ophthalmopathy occurred within 18 months of follow-up. Hyperthyroidism patients were newly diagnosed, with disease duration under 2 months, and aged 18 to 65 years. Patients were excluded if they had other autoimmune diseases, uncontrolled infections, pregnancy or lactation. Clinical symptoms, serum thyroxine, TRAb, thyroid ultrasound and orbital computed tomography were used for diagnosis. PBMCs were isolated from approximately 10 ml of fresh peripheral blood by Ficoll-Paque density gradient centrifugation. Total RNA was extracted using Trizol reagent, and RNA quality was checked on an Agilent 2100 Bioanalyzer.

For repertoire sequencing, the TCR beta CDR3 regions were amplified from RNA transcripts. HTBI primers and the Qiagen OneStep RT-PCR kit were used in a first-round RT-PCR, which was followed by a second-round multiplex PCR, size selection and purification. The libraries underwent paired-end sequencing with 100 bp reads on an Illumina HiSeq2000. Processing in the source paper ran as follows. SOAPnuke was used for read processing, and reads with adapters, uncalled bases, a mean Phred below 15, or no exact constant-primer or identifier match were discarded. COPE v1.2.5 was used to merge high-quality paired reads. Each unique nucleotide sequence was treated as a clonotype, and MiTCR v1.1 was used to align the clonotypes to the IMGT TRB V, D and J references. The analysis was limited to V-J combinations with a frequency above 0.0001, which together covered more than 98% of repertoires. For each V-J combination, a TCR clonal expansion and chaos score was defined as F50 clonal expansion divided by the chaos observed in the TCRdist matrix. Welch's t-statistics and random forest were used to reduce features to over ten V-J combinations, which were fed into a naive Bayes classifier. Thyroid-blood repertoire similarity was quantified with the Morisita-Horn index. Through fastp at Q25 and MiXCR, TCRdb rebuilt clones from the public reads, retaining in-frame beta chains. Every CDR3 protein is listed once, alongside the most common genes and DNA of its rows. What appears here as the V and J calls and clone size reflects TCRdb's work, not the paper's. This sample comprises hundreds of thousands of distinct CDR3 sequences, 22% of them detected only once. In total, the top ten clones hold roughly 6.9% of the sample.

This TCR came from a young woman with stable Graves' hyperthyroidism. Some clones in this sample may be carry-over from other donors' samples. Donor details come from another sample of the same person, matched by shared clones. Material: peripheral blood. The V and J segments used are TRBV7-2 and TRBJ1-5; no D gene call is confident. The CDR3 region has the sequence CASSFLNQPQHF. The DNA sequence is given as TGTGCCAGCAGTTTCCTAAATCAGCCCCAGCATTTT.